These 25 T cell receptor beta chains were all obtained from the same sample, sequenced in a study of primary melanoma T cells and metastatic recurrence. Clones were sequenced by immunoSEQ multiplex PCR, and TCRdb holds only the in-frame ones, with some missing. The sample lists about 170 clones; approximately 90% were seen once. Sequencing was carried out using melanoma tumor tissue. All receptors come from a human donor with melanoma.

V and J are TRBV11-3 and TRBJ2-3; perhaps D is TRBD1 or TRBD2 (5 bases each). Trimming took 3 bases from V and 4 from J, leaving 11 bases between them. This CDR3 has 14 residues. CDR1 SGHNT and CDR2 YENEEA come from the germline V gene. CDR3: CASSFGGIADTQYF. CDR3 DNA sequence: TGTGCCAGCAGCTTTGGGGGTATCGCAGATACGCAGTATTTT. Full variable domain (rest looked up from reference TRBV11-3 and TRBJ2-3): EAGVVQSPRYKIIEKKQPVAFWCNPISGHNTLYWYLQNLGQGPELLIRYENEEAVDDSQLPKDRFSAERLKGVDSTLKIQPAELGDSAVYLCASSFGGIADTQYFGPGTRLTVL.

The chain is built from TRBV10-1 and TRBJ1-3; D might be TRBD1 (5 bases). The CDR3 runs 16 residues. Germline CDR1 reads WNHNN; CDR2 reads SYGVQD (reference sequence). V lost 7 bases and J lost 3, with 19 bases in between. CDR3 in amino acids: CASNDQTELRGNTIYF. The CDR3 bases are TGCGCCAGCAATGACCAGACAGAACTTCGTGGAAACACCATATATTTT.

The chain recombines TRBV11-3 with TRBJ1-1; D remains unclear. Looked up from germline, CDR1 is SGHNT and CDR2 is YENEEA. The V end lost 5 bases, the J end lost 1 base, and 11 bases lay between the germline ends. The CDR3 is made up of 14 amino acids. The CDR3 spells CASSPREGNTEAFF. In DNA, the CDR3 is TGTGCCAGCAGCCCACGGGAGGGGAACACTGAAGCTTTCTTT.

This chain uses TRBV25-1 with TRBJ1-1; 10 nucleotides agree with TRBD1. The CDR3 contains 15 residues. After removal of 4 bases from V and 4 bases from J, the junction contained 6 bases not matched to a gene. Germline V CDR1 and CDR2: MGHDK, SYGVNS. The CDR3 DNA sequence: TGTGCCAGCAGTGTACGACAGGGGGCGGGCACTGAAGCTTTCTTT. It yields the protein CASSVRQGAGTEAFF.

The chain has TRBV6-8 and TRBJ1-2; the D is unclear. Trimming pared 0 bases from V and 4 bases from J, leaving 9 bases between. The germline gives CDR1 MNHGY, CDR2 SAAAGT. CDR3 size: 14 residues. The chain's CDR3 is CASSYSVEGYGYTF. CDR3 nucleotides: TGTGCCAGCAGTTACTCGGTGGAAGGCTATGGCTACACCTTC.

The rearrangement uses TRBV6-8 and TRBJ2-7; perhaps TRBD1 as D (6 bases). Germline V CDR1 and CDR2: MNHGY, SAAAGT. The V end was cut by 2 bases, the J end by 0 bases, with 20 bases between. The CDR3 has 18 amino acids. CDR3 residues: CASSYQLPGHLSSYEQYF. The CDR3 nucleotides read TGTGCCAGCAGTTACCAGCTACCGGGACACTTAAGCTCCTACGAGCAGTACTTC.

This clone showed up just a few times. The rearrangement links TRBV11-3 to TRBJ1-1; D not resolved. Trimming took 0 bases from V and 0 from J, leaving 8 bases between them. Per germline, CDR1 SGHNT and CDR2 YENEEA. This CDR3 spans 15 amino acids. This chain's CDR3 is CASSLDPVLNTEAFF. CDR3 nucleotides: TGTGCCAGCAGCTTAGATCCAGTCTTGAACACTGAAGCTTTCTTT.

This chain links TRBV11-3 with TRBJ2-6; 9 nucleotides line up with TRBD1. V shed 5 bases, J shed 0 bases, and the junction held 5 bases outside the gene matches. The germline V gene has CDR1 SGHNT and CDR2 YENEEA. The CDR3 extends over 17 amino acids. DNA for the CDR3: TGTGCCAGCAGCCCCGGGACAGGGAACTCTGGGGCCAACGTCCTGACTTTC. Amino acid sequence: CASSPGTGNSGANVLTF.

Concerning this clone: One junction end disagrees with the germline gene, perhaps due to a read error. The chain has TRBV19 and TRBJ2-7; 9 nucleotides match TRBD1. The CDR3 length is 14 residues. Germline CDR1 LNHDA, CDR2 SQIVND (reference sequence). CDR3 loop: CASTPGQGSSEQYF. CDR3 in DNA: TGTGCCAGTACCCCGGGACAGGGATCCTCCGAGCAGTACTTC.

This rearrangement joins TRBV11-3 to TRBJ1-2, with 10 bases that match TRBD1. The CDR3 has 16 residues. J lost 5 bases, V lost 0 bases, and 6 bases had no gene match. From germline, CDR1 is SGHNT and CDR2 YENEEA. CDR3 residues: CASSLEWGQGRYGYTF. The CDR3 coding sequence is TGTGCCAGCAGCTTAGAATGGGGACAGGGGAGATATGGCTACACCTTC. Full variable domain (rest looked up from reference TRBV11-3 and TRBJ1-2): EAGVVQSPRYKIIEKKQPVAFWCNPISGHNTLYWYLQNLGQGPELLIRYENEEAVDDSQLPKDRFSAERLKGVDSTLKIQPAELGDSAVYLCASSLEWGQGRYGYTFGSGTRLTVV.

This clone was seen a single time. The chain combines TRBV7-6 with TRBJ2-7; the match to TRBD1 covers 7 bases. Germline assignment: CDR1 SGHVS and CDR2 FNYEAQ. The CDR3 totals 15 residues. The ends lost 4 bases at V and 0 bases at J; junction bases unmatched: 6. The CDR3 loop is CASSSGQKSSYEQYF. The CDR3 coding sequence is TGTGCCAGCAGCTCGGGACAGAAGAGCTCCTACGAGCAGTACTTC.

This clone was counted between two and nine times. J is TRBJ1-2 and V is TRBV18, with 7 bases lining up with TRBD1. The CDR3 contains 14 residues. Germline CDR1 reads KGHSH; CDR2 reads LQKENI. V was pared by 3 bases and J by 5 bases, with 6 bases of the junction left unmatched. The CDR3 here is CASSPGTGVYGYTF. The CDR3 bases are TGTGCCAGCTCACCGGGAACAGGGGTATATGGCTACACCTTC.

This sequence joins TRBV11-3 and TRBJ2-3; D is possibly TRBD1 (6 bases). Germline V gene sequence: CDR1 SGHNT, CDR2 YENEEA. The CDR3 length is 14 residues. V lost 3 bases, J lost 2 bases, and 9 bases lay in between. The CDR3 DNA is TGTGCCAGCAGCTTCGGGACAAACACAGATACGCAGTATTTT. Translation: CASSFGTNTDTQYF.

The rearrangement uses TRBV11-3 and TRBJ2-2; a possible D gene is TRBD1 (5 bases). Germline V gene data show CDR1 as SGHNT and CDR2 as YENEEA. There are 16 residues in the CDR3. Between the trimmed V and J ends, which lost 5 bases and 3 bases, there was a span of 16 bases. The CDR3 here is CASSPRSPRDTGELFF. The CDR3 bases are TGTGCCAGCAGCCCTCGGAGCCCCAGGGACACCGGGGAGCTGTTTTTT.

The CDR3 spells CASSNWGIGYTF. The CDR3 DNA reads as TGTGCCAGCAGTAATTGGGGTATTGGCTACACCTTC. The J gene is TRBJ1-2, the V gene TRBV6-8; D uncertain. Germline CDR1 and CDR2: MNHGY and SAAAGT. The CDR3 extends over 12 amino acids. Trimming pared 5 bases from V and 7 bases from J, leaving 11 bases between.

On this clone: One junction end does not reproduce the germline sequence, and a read error may be involved. This CDR3 is CASSPLQGVKQETQYF. The DNA of the CDR3 is TGTGCCAGCAGCCCCTTACAGGGGGTGAAACAAGAGACCCAGTACTTC. This rearrangement joins TRBV15 to TRBJ2-5, with 8 bases matching TRBD1. Germline V gene data show CDR1 as LNHNV and CDR2 as YYDKDF (reference sequence). CDR3 length: 16 residues.

The chain employs TRBV18 and TRBJ2-5; D not resolved. Between the trimmed V and J ends, which lost 2 bases and 0 bases, there was a span of 7 bases. Germline V CDR1 and CDR2: KGHSH, LQKENI. This CDR3 spans 14 amino acids. The DNA for the CDR3 is TGTGCCAGCTCACCATCGGATTACCAAGAGACCCAGTACTTC. It yields the protein CASSPSDYQETQYF.

J is TRBJ2-2 and V is TRBV7-1, with a possible D match to TRBD1 (5 bases). TRBV7-1 counts as an open reading frame of uncertain function. Trimming cost V 4 bases and J 2 bases, with 14 bases left between them. The CDR3 consists of 16 residues. CDR3 sequence: CASSFQGAGNTGELFF. DNA of the CDR3: TGTGCCAGCAGCTTTCAAGGGGCAGGCAACACCGGGGAGCTGTTTTTT.

V is TRBV12-5 and J is TRBJ2-3; D not resolved. V lost 2 bases to trimming and J lost 2 bases, with 17 bases between them. Per the germline V gene, CDR1 is LGHNT and CDR2 is FRNRAP. The CDR3 has 17 amino acids. In DNA form, the CDR3 reads TGTGCTAGTGGTTTGCCTGGAGACCCCCATAACACAGATACGCAGTATTTT. Its protein is CASGLPGDPHNTDTQYF.

The chain couples TRBV7-6 to TRBJ1-2; D may be TRBD1 (5 bases). The CDR3 spans 14 residues. Germline assignment: CDR1 SGHVS and CDR2 FNYEAQ. V shed 5 bases and J shed 8 bases, with 18 bases lying between them. For the CDR3, the DNA is TGTGCCAGCAGCCAGGGCAGGGAATTCGGGGGCTACACCTTC. Its protein is CASSQGREFGGYTF. Drawing the rest from reference TRBV7-6 and TRBJ1-2, the complete variable domain is GAGVSQSPRYKVTKRGQDVALRCDPISGHVSLYWYRQALGQGPEFLTYFNYEAQQDKSGLPNDRFSAERPEGSISTLTIQRTEQRDSAMYRCASSQGREFGGYTFGSGTRLTVV.

V gene TRBV19 combines with J gene TRBJ1-5; D perhaps matches TRBD1 (5 bases). V was shortened by 5 bases and J by 0 bases, with 11 bases between the two germline ends. This CDR3 has 15 amino acids. Germline assignment: CDR1 LNHDA and CDR2 SQIVND (reference sequence). This CDR3 reads CASSPRTSSNQPQHF. CDR3 nucleotides: TGTGCCAGTAGTCCCAGGACAAGTAGCAATCAGCCCCAGCATTTT.

This CDR3 reads CASSQGRGSGSTDTQYF. As DNA, the CDR3 is TGTGCCAGCAGCCAAGGTAGAGGTAGCGGGAGCACAGATACGCAGTATTTT. The chain couples TRBV14 to TRBJ2-3; the match to TRBD2 covers 7 bases. This CDR3 has 17 residues. V dropped 1 base and J dropped 0; count of bases not matched to a gene: 7. Germline CDR1 is SGHDN and CDR2 is FVKESK.

The V gene is TRBV7-6, the J gene TRBJ2-7; D not certain. This CDR3 has 17 residues. V was clipped by 3 bases and J by 0 bases, with 18 bases between them. Germline assignment: CDR1 SGHVS and CDR2 FNYEAQ. This CDR3 reads CASSLARAIQISYEQYF. CDR3 DNA: TGTGCCAGCAGCTTGGCGCGAGCGATTCAAATCTCCTACGAGCAGTACTTC. Full variable domain (missing parts from reference TRBV7-6 and TRBJ2-7): GAGVSQSPRYKVTKRGQDVALRCDPISGHVSLYWYRQALGQGPEFLTYFNYEAQQDKSGLPNDRFSAERPEGSISTLTIQRTEQRDSAMYRCASSLARAIQISYEQYFGPGTRLTVT.

The CDR3 sequence: CASSPGGETNEKLFF. The CDR3 DNA reads TGTGCCAGCAGCCCTGGGGGGGAGACCAATGAAAAACTGTTTTTT. The chain has TRBV11-3 and TRBJ1-4; perhaps TRBD1 as D (5 bases). V lost 5 bases and J lost 5, with 15 bases in between. The CDR3 has 15 amino acids. Germline lookup yields CDR1 SGHNT and CDR2 YENEEA.

The J gene is TRBJ1-2, the V gene TRBV18; D gene unclear. This CDR3 contains 14 residues. The germline CDR1 and CDR2 sequences are KGHSH and LQKENI. V dropped 1 base and J dropped 7 bases, with 13 bases sitting between them. CDR3 region: CASSPRGIDAGYTF. The CDR3 DNA sequence: TGTGCCAGCTCACCACGGGGAATCGACGCTGGCTACACCTTC.